These T cell receptor beta chains were read from a single sample in a study of blood T cell repertoires in COVID-19. Measured with immunoSEQ multiplex PCR; TCRdb has only the in-frame clones, and not every one. Of roughly 280,000 clones in the sample, more than 80% were seen once. The sequenced sample consisted of PBMCs or T cells enriched from blood (not recorded which). The receptors come from a woman aged 25-40 years with acute COVID-19. Both conserved end residues are part of each CDR3. Each record gives: D gene, J gene, clone size, V gene, CDR3 protein, CDR3 DNA. D genes are given only for firm matches. Expanded clones are given a class, and other clones once, few, many or no size at all.

NA,TRBJ2-7,NA,TRBV7-2,CASSYDRTHSYEQYF,TGTGCCAGCAGCTATGACAGGACCCACTCCTACGAGCAGTACTTC
NA,TRBJ2-1,NA,TRBV28,CASSFSLSERAQFF,TGTGCCAGCAGTTTTTCGTTATCGGAGCGCGCGCAGTTCTTC
NA,TRBJ2-2,NA,TRBV27,CASSLPVPSDRAGNTGELFF,TGTGCCAGCAGTTTACCCGTCCCGTCCGACAGGGCGGGAAACACCGGGGAGCTGTTTTTT
NA,TRBJ1-6,NA,TRBV13,CASSLGQPTGSNNSPLHF,TGTGCCAGCAGCTTAGGACAACCTACAGGGTCCAATAATTCACCCCTCCACTTT
TRBD2,TRBJ2-2,NA,TRBV9,CASTLGLADTGELFF,TGTGCCAGCACCCTGGGACTAGCGGACACCGGGGAGCTGTTTTTT
TRBD1,TRBJ2-2,NA,TRBV5-5,CASSWAGGPYTGELFF,TGTGCCAGCAGCTGGGCAGGGGGCCCCTACACCGGGGAGCTGTTTTTT
NA,TRBJ1-4,NA,TRBV21-1,CASSSRGPGQGTEVEKLFF,TGTGCCAGCAGCTCCAGGGGCCCGGGACAGGGGACAGAAGTTGAAAAACTGTTTTTT
NA,TRBJ2-2,once,TRBV13,CASSSRDFQSTGELFF,TGTGCCAGCAGCTCCCGGGACTTCCAAAGCACCGGGGAGCTGTTTTTT
NA,TRBJ2-2,NA,TRBV7-8,CASSYGRATGELFF,TGTGCCAGCAGTTACGGCAGGGCCACCGGGGAGCTGTTTTTT
TRBD1,TRBJ1-3,NA,TRBV5-1,CASSPSGTGEGNTIYF,TGCGCCAGCAGCCCTAGTGGGACAGGGGAAGGAAACACCATATATTTT
TRBD2,TRBJ2-1,once,TRBV2,CASSERLAGLSVNEQFF,TGTGCCAGCAGTGAAAGGCTAGCGGGCTTGTCGGTCAATGAGCAGTTCTTC
TRBD1,TRBJ1-4,once,TRBV15,CATSRGQGPATNEKLFF,TGTGCCACCAGCAGAGGACAGGGGCCGGCAACTAATGAAAAACTGTTTTTT